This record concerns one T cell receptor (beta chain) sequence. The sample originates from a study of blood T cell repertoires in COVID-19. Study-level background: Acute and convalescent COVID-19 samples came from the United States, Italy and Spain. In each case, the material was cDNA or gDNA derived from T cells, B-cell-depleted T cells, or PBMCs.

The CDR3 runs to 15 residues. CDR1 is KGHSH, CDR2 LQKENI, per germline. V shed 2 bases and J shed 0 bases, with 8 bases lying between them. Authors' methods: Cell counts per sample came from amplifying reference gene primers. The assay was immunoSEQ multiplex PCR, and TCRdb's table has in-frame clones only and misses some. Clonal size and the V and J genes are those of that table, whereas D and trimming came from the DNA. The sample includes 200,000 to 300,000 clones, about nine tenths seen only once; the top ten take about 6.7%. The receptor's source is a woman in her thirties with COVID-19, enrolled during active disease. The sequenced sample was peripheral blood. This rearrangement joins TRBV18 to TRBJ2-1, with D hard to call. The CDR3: CASSPVESSYNEQFF. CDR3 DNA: TGTGCCAGCTCACCAGTGGAGAGCTCCTACAATGAGCAGTTCTTC.